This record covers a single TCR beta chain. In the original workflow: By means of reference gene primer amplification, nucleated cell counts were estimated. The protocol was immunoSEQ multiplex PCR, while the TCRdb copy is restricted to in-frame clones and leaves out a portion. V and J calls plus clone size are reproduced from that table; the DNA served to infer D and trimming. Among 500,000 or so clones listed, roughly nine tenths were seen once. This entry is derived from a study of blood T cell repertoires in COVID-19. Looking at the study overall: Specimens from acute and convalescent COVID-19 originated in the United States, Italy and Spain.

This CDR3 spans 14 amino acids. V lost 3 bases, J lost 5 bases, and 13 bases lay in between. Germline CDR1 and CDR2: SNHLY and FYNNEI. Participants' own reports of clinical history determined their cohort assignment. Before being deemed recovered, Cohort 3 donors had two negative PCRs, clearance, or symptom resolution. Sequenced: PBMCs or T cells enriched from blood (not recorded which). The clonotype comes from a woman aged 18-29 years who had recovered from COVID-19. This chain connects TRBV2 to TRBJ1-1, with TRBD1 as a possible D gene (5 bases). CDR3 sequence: CASSDNRGGTEAFF. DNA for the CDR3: TGTGCCAGCAGTGACAATAGGGGTGGTACTGAAGCTTTCTTT.